This T cell receptor beta chain stems from a study of identical twins. Overall study results and limits: Out-of-frame sharing of TCR alpha in monozygotic twins was underestimated by models.

Via MiXCR, TCRdb re-called the 5' RACE reads, giving one row per CDR3 protein. Of 400,000 to 550,000 distinct CDR3 sequences listed, 22% are singletons. Germline V gene data show CDR1 as SGDLS and CDR2 as YYNGEE. The CDR3 runs to 14 residues. Trimming pared 6 bases from V and 1 base from J, leaving 13 bases between. As for this clonotype: Its antigen is as yet unknown.

The data were also submitted as part of a second study, on T cells expressing NK-cell markers. That study reports: Each of roughly 6 donors carried dominant NKG2C+ clonotypes accounting for about 1.0-7.5% of CD8+ T cells.

This rearrangement joins TRBV9 to TRBJ1-1, with D hard to call. Sequencing was done on a sample of CD4+ T cells sorted from blood. The TCR originated in a woman under 30 in good health. DNA of the CDR3: TGTGCCAGCAAGTCCTCGGGGAAGAACACTGAAGCTTTCTTT. Its protein is CASKSSGKNTEAFF.